This T cell receptor beta chain was documented in a study of blood T cell repertoires in COVID-19. Trimming stripped 2 bases from V and 0 bases from J, with 5 bases between. This CDR3 is built from 13 residues. Germline V lookup: CDR1 SEHNR, CDR2 FQNEAQ (reference sequence). Assignments of participants to cohorts depended upon their own reported clinical history. On this clone: At the DNA level, this CDR3 is encoded by other sequences in the same sample as well.

The data were produced by immunoSEQ multiplex PCR, yet TCRdb's version contains in-frame clones alone and is incomplete. The table records 250,000 or so clones, more than 70% of them present only once. The chain links TRBV7-9 to TRBJ2-7, with D maybe TRBD2 (5 bases). Sequencing input: PBMCs or T cells enriched from blood (not recorded which). The clonotype comes from a middle-aged woman with acute COVID-19. The CDR3 is CASSLTSSYEQYV. The CDR3 nucleotides are TGTGCCAGCAGCTTAACTAGCTCCTACGAGCAGTACGTC.